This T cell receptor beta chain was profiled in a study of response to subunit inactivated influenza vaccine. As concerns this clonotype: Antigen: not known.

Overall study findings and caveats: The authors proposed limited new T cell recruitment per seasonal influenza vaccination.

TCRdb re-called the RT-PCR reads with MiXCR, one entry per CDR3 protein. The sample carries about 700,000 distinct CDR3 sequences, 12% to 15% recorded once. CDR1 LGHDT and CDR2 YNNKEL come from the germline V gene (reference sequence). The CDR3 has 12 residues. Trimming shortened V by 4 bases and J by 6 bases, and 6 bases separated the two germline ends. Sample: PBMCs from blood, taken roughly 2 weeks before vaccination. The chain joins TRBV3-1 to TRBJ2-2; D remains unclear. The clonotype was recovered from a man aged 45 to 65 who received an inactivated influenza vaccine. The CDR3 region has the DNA TGTGCCAGCAGCCCTCCTCCCGGGGAGCTGTTTTTT. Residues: CASSPPPGELFF. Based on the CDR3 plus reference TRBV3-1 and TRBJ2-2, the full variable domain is DTAVSQTPKYLVTQMGNDKSIKCEQNLGHDTMYWYKQDSKKFLKIMFSYNNKELIINETVPNRFSPKSPDKAHLNLHINSLELGDSAVYFCASSPPPGELFFGEGSRLTVL.